This is a list of T cell receptor beta chains from one sample in a study of cytomegalovirus exposure and HLA in healthy donors. Generated by immunoSEQ multiplex PCR, the TCRdb table keeps only in-frame clones and is missing some. The sample lists 95,000 to 150,000 clones, over 80% occurring once. The sequencing input was PBMCs. The receptor source for this set is a middle-aged man in good health and CMV-seronegative. Both conserved end residues are part of each CDR3. A D gene is named only where the DNA matches it firmly. Not all rows give a size; the values are once, few, many and, for expanded clones, a class.

size: .
V: TRBV30
D: .
J: TRBJ1-6
DNA: TGTGCCTGGAGTAGAGGGATCAGTTCACCCCTCCACTTT
CDR3: CAWSRGISSPLHF

size: once
V: TRBV28
D: .
J: TRBJ2-1
DNA: TGTGCCAGCAGTTTACTTTTCGCTGGAGGGCAGTTCTTC
CDR3: CASSLLFAGGQFF

size: .
V: TRBV4-3
D: TRBD1
J: TRBJ2-1
DNA: TGCGCCAGCAGCCAACGAGGGGACAGAACCAATGAGCAGTTCTTC
CDR3: CASSQRGDRTNEQFF

size: .
V: TRBV19
D: .
J: TRBJ2-2
DNA: TGTGCCAGTAGTCGCCGGGACACCGGGGAGCTGTTTTTT
CDR3: CASSRRDTGELFF

size: .
V: TRBV25-1
D: .
J: TRBJ1-2
DNA: TGTGCCAGCAGTGATGGAGGGGGGGTGGGTAGAGGCTACACCTTC
CDR3: CASSDGGGVGRGYTF

size: .
V: TRBV25-1
D: .
J: TRBJ1-4
DNA: TGTGCCAGCAGTTCGTCGGAGGTTCCTAATGAAAAACTGTTTTTT
CDR3: CASSSSEVPNEKLFF

size: .
V: TRBV6-5
D: TRBD1
J: TRBJ2-7
DNA: TGTGCCAGCAGTTACCGGGACAGCTCCTACGAGCAGTACTTC
CDR3: CASSYRDSSYEQYF

size: .
V: TRBV10-1
D: TRBD1
J: TRBJ2-7
DNA: TGCGCCAGCAGTGTCATTGAGACAGGGGTTGCGTACGAGCAGTACTTC
CDR3: CASSVIETGVAYEQYF

size: .
V: TRBV10-3
D: .
J: TRBJ1-2
DNA: TGTGCCATCAGTGTTGGACTCAACTATGGCTACACCTTC
CDR3: CAISVGLNYGYTF

size: .
V: TRBV5-8
D: TRBD1
J: TRBJ2-3
DNA: TGTGCCAGCAGCCCCTGGGACAGGGGCCGCACAGATACGCAGTATTTT
CDR3: CASSPWDRGRTDTQYF

size: .
V: TRBV18
D: .
J: TRBJ2-7
DNA: TGTGCCAGCTCCCCCTCTCAGGACGAGCAGTACTTC
CDR3: CASSPSQDEQYF

size: .
V: TRBV7-2
D: .
J: TRBJ2-7
DNA: TGTGCCAGCAGCTTAGGTCGTAGGACAGAAATCCACGAGCAGTACTTC
CDR3: CASSLGRRTEIHEQYF

size: .
V: TRBV27
D: TRBD1
J: TRBJ1-1
DNA: TGTGCCAGCAGTTTTCGACAGGGGTACACTGAAGCTTTCTTT
CDR3: CASSFRQGYTEAFF

size: .
V: TRBV2
D: TRBD1
J: TRBJ1-1
DNA: TGTGCCAGCAGGGTACAGGGGCGAGGGACTGAAGCTTTCTTT
CDR3: CASRVQGRGTEAFF

size: .
V: TRBV28
D: TRBD1
J: TRBJ1-4
DNA: TGTGCCAGCAGCCCCTGGCGGGTTGACAGGGGAGGTGGAAAACTGTTTTTT
CDR3: CASSPWRVDRGGGKLFF

size: .
V: TRBV7-9
D: .
J: TRBJ1-6
DNA: TGTGCCAGCAGCTTAGCGGGCAGAGGGGGAAATTCACCCCTCCACTTT
CDR3: CASSLAGRGGNSPLHF

size: once
V: TRBV18
D: .
J: TRBJ1-1
DNA: TGTGCCAGCGGACAGTTTACCGTGAACACTGAAGCTTTCTTT
CDR3: CASGQFTVNTEAFF

size: .
V: TRBV19
D: TRBD2
J: TRBJ2-5
DNA: TGTGCCAGTAGTGGACTAGCGGGAGCGGAGACCCAGTACTTC
CDR3: CASSGLAGAETQYF

size: .
V: TRBV25-1
D: .
J: TRBJ1-2
DNA: TGTGCCAGCAGTGCCCTCGGGGGGAGGGTGCGAGCCTACACCTTC
CDR3: CASSALGGRVRAYTF

size: .
V: TRBV7-8
D: TRBD1
J: TRBJ1-6
DNA: TGTGCCAGCAGCTTAGTGGGACAGGGGAAAAATTCACCCCTCCACTTT
CDR3: CASSLVGQGKNSPLHF

size: .
V: TRBV5-4
D: TRBD1
J: TRBJ1-6
DNA: TGTGCCAGCAGCTCGCGAAGGACAGGGGATTCACCCCTCCACTTT
CDR3: CASSSRRTGDSPLHF

size: .
V: TRBV21-1
D: .
J: TRBJ2-1
DNA: TGTGCCAGCAGCAAAGGTTGGGTGGGGAACAGGGGTAAGCATGAGCAGTTCTTC
CDR3: CASSKGWVGNRGKHEQFF

size: .
V: TRBV6-5
D: .
J: TRBJ2-7
DNA: TGTGCCAGCAGTCGCGAAACCGGGACAAAAAAGCAGTACTTC
CDR3: CASSRETGTKKQYF

size: .
V: TRBV7-3
D: TRBD2
J: TRBJ2-7
DNA: TGTGCCAGCAGGGCAGCGGGGACCCTCTCCTACGAGCAGTACTTC
CDR3: CASRAAGTLSYEQYF

size: .
V: TRBV5-4
D: .
J: TRBJ2-1
DNA: TGTGCCAGCACCTGGAGGGAGTTTGACTCCTACAATGAGCAGTTCTTC
CDR3: CASTWREFDSYNEQFF

size: .
V: TRBV2
D: TRBD1
J: TRBJ1-6
DNA: TGTGCCAGCATCCTGACAGGGCCGAATTCACCCCTCCACTTT
CDR3: CASILTGPNSPLHF

size: .
V: TRBV5-4
D: TRBD2
J: TRBJ2-5
DNA: TGTGCCAGCAGCTTAACTAGCGGGGGCCTTGGATACCAAGAGACCCAGTACTTC
CDR3: CASSLTSGGLGYQETQYF

size: few
V: TRBV5-8
D: TRBD1
J: TRBJ2-3
DNA: TGTGCCAGCAGCAAGGACAGGGCGTTCTTCACAGATACGCAGTATTTT
CDR3: CASSKDRAFFTDTQYF

size: .
V: TRBV30
D: TRBD1
J: TRBJ1-1
DNA: TGTGCCTGGAGTGGACAGGGGAACACTGAAGCTTTCTTT
CDR3: CAWSGQGNTEAFF

size: .
V: TRBV6-5
D: .
J: TRBJ2-3
DNA: TGTGCCAGCAGTTCCCGTAGGGGGGGAATCACAGATACGCAGTATTTT
CDR3: CASSSRRGGITDTQYF

size: few
V: TRBV10-3
D: TRBD1
J: TRBJ2-5
DNA: TGTGCCATCAGTTTGGACAGGGGGCTCGGGGAGACCCAGTACTTC
CDR3: CAISLDRGLGETQYF

size: .
V: TRBV9
D: .
J: TRBJ2-3
DNA: TGTGCCAGCAGCGTAGGAGACGGGGGCACAGATACGCAGTATTTT
CDR3: CASSVGDGGTDTQYF

size: .
V: TRBV5-1
D: .
J: TRBJ2-3
DNA: TGCGCCAGCAGCTTGGTTATAGGCACAGATACGCAGTATTTT
CDR3: CASSLVIGTDTQYF

size: .
V: TRBV7-9
D: .
J: TRBJ1-1
DNA: TGTGCCGGCAAACGGCCGGGGGGCACTGAAGCTTTCTTT
CDR3: CAGKRPGGTEAFF

size: .
V: TRBV19
D: .
J: TRBJ2-1
DNA: TGTGCCAGTAGTATAACCGGGTTTAATGAGCAGTTCTTC
CDR3: CASSITGFNEQFF

size: .
V: TRBV7-3
D: TRBD2
J: TRBJ2-1
DNA: TGTGCCAGCAGCTTAGGGCTAGCGGGGAACAATGAGCAGTTCTTC
CDR3: CASSLGLAGNNEQFF

size: .
V: TRBV18
D: TRBD1
J: TRBJ2-2
DNA: TGTGCCAGCTCACGCGGACAGGGCCTGGCCGGGGAGCTGTTTTTT
CDR3: CASSRGQGLAGELFF

size: .
V: TRBV7-2
D: .
J: TRBJ2-7
DNA: TGTGCTAGCCTAATGACAGGAGCCGACTACGAGCAGTACTTC
CDR3: CASLMTGADYEQYF

size: .
V: TRBV19
D: TRBD1
J: TRBJ1-5
DNA: TGTGCCAGTAGTATAACAGGGGGACGGCAGCCCCAGCATTTT
CDR3: CASSITGGRQPQHF

size: .
V: TRBV28
D: TRBD1
J: TRBJ2-7
DNA: TGTGCCAGCAGTTTGACAGGGAGAACCTACGAGCAGTACTTC
CDR3: CASSLTGRTYEQYF

size: .
V: TRBV5-4
D: .
J: TRBJ2-2
DNA: TGTGCCAGCAGCCCGGCGGTATGGACCGGGGAGCTGTTTTTT
CDR3: CASSPAVWTGELFF

size: .
V: TRBV11-2
D: TRBD2
J: TRBJ2-5
DNA: TGTGCCAGCAGCTTTGTAGCGGGGCAAGAGACCCAGTACTTC
CDR3: CASSFVAGQETQYF

size: .
V: TRBV4-2
D: .
J: TRBJ1-5
DNA: TGTGCCAGCAGCCAAGACATCGGGCGGGGGGGCAGCGATACGCAGCATTTT
CDR3: CASSQDIGRGGSDTQHF

size: .
V: TRBV27
D: TRBD2
J: TRBJ2-7
DNA: TGTGCCAGCAGTTCCGGGGGGAACTCCTACGAGCAGTACTTC
CDR3: CASSSGGNSYEQYF